The clone carrying this T cell receptor (beta chain) has a handful of counts. Its cognate antigen is unknown. The sample originates from a study of cytomegalovirus exposure and HLA in healthy donors. Study-level findings and limits: A later analysis found common viral pathogens apparently linked to several of the most significant clusters. Most of the TCR beta V segments (in an earlier analysis) were productive either about 87% or about 30% of the time.

The CDR3 extends over 15 amino acids. Germline V CDR1 and CDR2: MNHEY, SMNVEV (reference sequence). It was with 60 Vbeta and 13 Jbeta primers that the PCR ran. Profiling relied on immunoSEQ multiplex PCR, and the TCRdb table lists in-frame clones only, not all of them. The repertoire holds roughly 230,000 clones, with approximately 85% as singletons. The gene calls are TRBV27 and TRBJ2-5; tentatively, D is TRBD1 (5 bases). Near its end, the DNA agrees better with TRBJ2-7, so the J call may be wrong. The sequence was obtained from a girl aged 2 to 10 in good health and CMV-seronegative. The sample consisted of PBMCs. The CDR3, as DNA: TGTGCCAGCAGTTTATCTCAGGGCTTGATATACGAGCAGTACTTC. Translated: CASSLSQGLIYEQYF.